This TCR beta chain emerged from a study of cytotoxic CD8 clonotypes in ibrutinib-treated CLL. CDR1 SGHTA and CDR2 FQGNSA come from the germline V gene. The CDR3 totals 15 residues. Trimming cost V 5 bases and J 0 bases, with 11 bases left between them. The method was immunoSEQ multiplex PCR; TCRdb's version includes in-frame clones alone and lacks a portion of them. This table has around 130,000 clones, approximately 80% appearing once. The source was PBMCs, collected after 24 months of ibrutinib treatment. This TCR was sampled from a human donor with chronic lymphocytic leukemia. The V gene is TRBV7-2, the J gene TRBJ1-3; no reliable D call. The CDR3 loop is CASSPNTPSGNTIYF. In DNA form, the CDR3 reads TGTGCCAGCAGCCCCAATACTCCCTCTGGAAACACCATATATTTT.